These 4 T cell receptor beta chains share one sample of origin, sequenced in a study of cytomegalovirus exposure and HLA in healthy donors. Clones were read by immunoSEQ multiplex PCR, and TCRdb kept only the in-frame ones, dropping some. The table lists roughly 120,000 clones, approximately 94% of them singletons. The sample consisted of PBMCs. These receptors originate from a woman younger than 30 in good health and CMV-seronegative.

The J gene is TRBJ2-7, the V gene TRBV11-2, with D possibly being TRBD1 (6 bases). The CDR3 is 14 amino acids. V was pared by 4 bases and J by 1 base, with 11 bases between. The germline V gene has CDR1 SGHAT and CDR2 FQNNGV. For the CDR3, the DNA is TGTGCCAGCAGCTCCTGGGACATGTCCTACGAGCAGTACTTC. Its protein is CASSSWDMSYEQYF.

The chain links TRBV4-2 to TRBJ2-2, with D tentatively TRBD1 (6 bases). Between the trimmed V and J ends, which lost 1 base and 1 base, there was a span of 16 bases. The length of the CDR3 is 18 residues. The germline V gene encodes CDR1 LGHNA and CDR2 YNFKEQ. The CDR3 loop is CASSQGAGVRQNTGELFF. CDR3 bases: TGTGCCAGCAGCCAAGGTGCAGGGGTCAGACAGAACACCGGGGAGCTGTTTTTT.

This sequence joins TRBV27 and TRBJ2-1; TRBD2 aligns across 7 bases. In germline, CDR1 is MNHEY, CDR2 SMNVEV (reference sequence). This CDR3 is 15 amino acids long. V lost 2 bases and J lost 4; bases outside the gene matches: 5. CDR3 in DNA: TGTGCCAGCAGTTTAGTAGGACTAGGTTACAATGAGCAGTTCTTC. It specifies CASSLVGLGYNEQFF.

This chain joins TRBV5-1 and TRBJ1-1; the D is unclear. The CDR3 runs 13 residues. Trimming removed 2 bases at V and 1 base at J, with 6 bases between. Germline CDR1 SGHRS, CDR2 YFSETQ. The CDR3 nucleotides are TGCGCCAGCAGCTTCACAGAGAACACTGAAGCTTTCTTT. Protein product: CASSFTENTEAFF.